This TCR beta chain stems from a study of OX40 agonist ivuxolimab in advanced cancers. Study-wide context: Ivuxolimab, an antibody acting as an agonist of OX40 (CD134), was used to treat patients. Enrolled patients in dose escalation had cancers that were hepatocellular carcinoma, melanoma, renal cell or head and neck cancer.

With 3 bases clipped from V and 5 bases from J, the junction kept 13 bases outside the gene matches. The CDR3 has 16 amino acids. The germline V gene has CDR1 SGHTS and CDR2 YDEGEE. Here immunoSEQ multiplex PCR was the method, and the copy in TCRdb shows in-frame clones only, minus some. This table holds about 49,000 clones, nearly 80% found once. This chain links TRBV5-8 with TRBJ2-5; 7 bases align to TRBD1. The receptor was isolated from an adult with an advanced solid tumor such as melanoma, head and neck, liver or kidney cancer. The sample consisted of CD4+ or CD8+ T cells sorted from blood, taken in a trial of the OX40 agonist ivuxolimab. The CDR3 DNA is TGTGCCAGCAGCTGGGGACAGAGTGTAGGCCGGGAGACCCAGTACTTC. Its translation: CASSWGQSVGRETQYF.